This TCR beta chain originates from a study of T-cell reconstitution after alpha-beta-depleted transplantation in children. Study outcomes and limitations: After one year, T-cell counts and TCRbeta diversity mostly came from new T cells. Several patients had high TCRbeta diversity at day 60; it came from surviving recipient T cells and thymic progenitors.

For TCRbeta, the library was prepared with unique molecular identifiers. MiXCR, run by TCRdb on the PCR reads, gives a single entry per CDR3 protein. The sample yields 670,000 or so distinct CDR3 sequences, about 12% seen once. The V gene's germline CDR1 is DFQATT and CDR2 SNEGSKA (reference sequence). This CDR3 has 14 amino acids. Between the trimmed V and J ends, which lost 0 bases and 0 bases, there was a span of 6 bases. This clonotype was detected many times. Its target is not known. V usage is TRBV20-1 and J usage is TRBJ2-4; D unclear. The sequenced sample was PBMCs, obtained before TCRalphabeta/CD19-depleted stem cell transplant. The TCR sequence derives from a girl aged 2 to 9 with congenital amegakaryocytic thrombocytopenia, due to receive a stem cell transplant. The CDR3 region is CSAREALAKNIQYF. CDR3 DNA: TGCAGTGCTAGAGAGGCATTAGCCAAAAACATTCAGTACTTC.